The 14 T cell receptor beta chains below were found in one sample sequenced in a study of blood T cell repertoires in COVID-19. Sequenced by immunoSEQ multiplex PCR; TCRdb stores in-frame clones only, minus some. The sample consists of roughly 220,000 clones, 88% of them appearing once. The sample comprised PBMCs or T cells enriched from blood (not recorded which). The receptors here all came from a woman under 40 who had recovered from COVID-19.

This sequence joins TRBV6-5 and TRBJ1-5; D not certain. The CDR3 is 14 amino acids. The V end was cut by 5 bases, the J end by 6 bases, with 14 bases between. Germline lookup yields CDR1 MNHEY and CDR2 SVGAGI. CDR3 bases: TGTGCCAGCAGTACAGCTGGGCTGGGTCAGCCCCAGCATTTT. Its translation is CASSTAGLGQPQHF.

The chain recombines TRBV5-4 with TRBJ2-5; 10 bases agree with TRBD2. This CDR3 contains 14 residues. From germline, CDR1 is SGHNT and CDR2 YYREEE (reference sequence). J gave up 2 bases and V 5 bases, and 3 bases lay outside the gene matches. CDR3 nucleotide sequence: TGTGCCAGCAGGCTAGCGGGGGTTCAAGAGACCCAGTACTTC. Encoded protein: CASRLAGVQETQYF.

The CDR3 DNA is TGCGCCAGCAGCTCCCGTCCCGGGACAGGGCCTGGTGAGGGCTACACCTTC. This codes for CASSSRPGTGPGEGYTF. J is TRBJ1-2 and V is TRBV5-1; 9 bases agree with TRBD1. This CDR3 contains 17 residues. With V trimmed by 3 bases and J by 8 bases, 17 bases remained unmatched. Germline lookup yields CDR1 SGHRS and CDR2 YFSETQ.

The chain employs TRBV2 and TRBJ1-1, with 7 bases matching TRBD1. The germline CDR1 and CDR2 sequences are SNHLY and FYNNEI. The junction had 3 bases not matched to a gene; V was cut back by 6 bases and J by 2 bases. The CDR3 is 13 residues long. In DNA, the CDR3 is TGTGCCAGCAGGGCAGGGGGAAACACTGAAGCTTTCTTT. Amino acids: CASRAGGNTEAFF.

The chain employs TRBV11-3 and TRBJ2-1; possible D gene TRBD1, 6 bases. Germline CDR1 SGHNT, CDR2 YENEEA. V was shortened by 3 bases and J by 7 bases, with 16 bases between the two germline ends. CDR3 length equals 15 residues. This CDR3 is CASSLGPWGRNEQFF. The CDR3 DNA follows: TGTGCCAGCAGCTTGGGGCCTTGGGGGCGGAATGAGCAGTTCTTC. The whole variable domain, remainder taken from reference TRBV11-3 and TRBJ2-1, is EAGVVQSPRYKIIEKKQPVAFWCNPISGHNTLYWYLQNLGQGPELLIRYENEEAVDDSQLPKDRFSAERLKGVDSTLKIQPAELGDSAVYLCASSLGPWGRNEQFFGPGTRLTVL.

V usage is TRBV5-1 and J usage is TRBJ1-2, with D maybe TRBD1 (6 bases). Trimming pared 4 bases from V and 7 bases from J, leaving 20 bases between. There are 15 residues in the CDR3. Germline V gene sequence: CDR1 SGHRS, CDR2 YFSETQ. This CDR3 is CASSPGTPEASGYTF. CDR3 bases: TGCGCCAGCAGCCCCGGGACACCCGAAGCTTCTGGCTACACCTTC.

This rearrangement joins TRBV4-3 to TRBJ1-6, with TRBD1 matching 7 bases. This CDR3 spans 14 amino acids. The germline CDR1 and CDR2 sequences are LGHNA and YSLEER. Trimming cost V 1 base and J 7 bases; bases outside gene matches: 1. CDR3 loop: CASSQGQGNSPLHF. CDR3 DNA sequence: TGCGCCAGCAGCCAAGGACAGGGAAATTCACCCCTCCACTTT.

This rearrangement joins TRBV29-1 to TRBJ1-2; TRBD1 agrees at 9 bases. With 6 bases clipped from V and 5 bases from J, the junction kept 7 bases outside the gene matches. The CDR3 is made up of 13 amino acids. Germline assignment: CDR1 SQVTM and CDR2 ANQGSEA. The CDR3 reads CSVVIGTGYGYTF. For the CDR3, the DNA is TGCAGCGTGGTAATCGGGACAGGGTATGGCTACACCTTC. Drawing the rest from reference TRBV29-1 and TRBJ1-2, the complete variable domain is SAVISQKPSRDICQRGTSLTIQCQVDSQVTMMFWYRQQPGQSLTLIATANQGSEATYESGFVIDKFPISRPNLTFSTLTVSNMSPEDSSIYLCSVVIGTGYGYTFGSGTRLTVV.

The chain uses TRBV7-2 and TRBJ2-5; 11 bases are a match to TRBD2. The CDR3 contains 20 residues. V shed 0 bases, J shed 2 bases, and the junction held 14 bases outside the gene matches. CDR1 SGHTA and CDR2 FQGNSA come from the germline V gene. CDR3 protein: CASSLALSGLAGGPQETQYF. CDR3 sequence (DNA): TGTGCCAGCAGCTTAGCGCTATCAGGGCTAGCGGGGGGCCCACAAGAGACCCAGTACTTC. Full variable domain (remainder filled in from reference TRBV7-2 and TRBJ2-5): GAGVSQSPSNKVTEKGKDVELRCDPISGHTALYWYRQSLGQGLEFLIYFQGNSAPDKSGLPSDRFSAERTGGSVSTLTIQRTQQEDSAVYLCASSLALSGLAGGPQETQYFGPGTRLLVL.

The rearrangement uses TRBV24-1 and TRBJ1-3, with D possibly matching TRBD1 (6 bases). The CDR3 has 18 residues. CDR1 is KGHDR, CDR2 SFDVKD, per germline. V gave up 3 bases and J gave up 0 bases, with 17 bases separating them. CDR3 region: CATSDTTGTPSSGNTIYF. For the CDR3, the DNA is TGTGCCACCAGTGATACCACCGGGACACCGAGCTCTGGAAACACCATATATTTT.

This clone was seen only a few times. The rearrangement uses TRBV5-1 and TRBJ1-1; perhaps TRBD1 as D (6 bases). V was trimmed by 4 bases and J by 1 base, leaving 20 bases between them. Germline CDR1 is SGHRS and CDR2 is YFSETQ. The CDR3 runs 17 residues. The chain's CDR3 is CASSGTGQPPENTEAFF. The CDR3, as DNA: TGCGCCAGCAGCGGCACAGGGCAACCACCGGAGAACACTGAAGCTTTCTTT. The variable domain in full, completed from reference TRBV5-1 and TRBJ1-1, reads KAGVTQTPRYLIKTRGQQVTLSCSPISGHRSVSWYQQTPGQGLQFLFEYFSETQRNKGNFPGRFSGRQFSNSRSEMNVSTLELGDSALYLCASSGTGQPPENTEAFFGQGTRLTVV.

V is TRBV28 and J is TRBJ1-1; no clear D gene. Trimming cost V 2 bases and J 3 bases, with 13 bases left between them. Germline CDR1 MDHEN, CDR2 SYDVKM. The CDR3 sequence is 15 residues long. This CDR3 is CASSLPLRLDTEAFF. The CDR3 bases are TGTGCCAGCAGTTTACCCCTCCGGTTGGACACTGAAGCTTTCTTT.

This chain uses TRBV11-2 with TRBJ2-6; D unclear. CDR1 is SGHAT, CDR2 FQNNGV, per germline. V shed 0 bases and J shed 1 base, with 4 bases lying between them. This CDR3 contains 15 residues. Here the CDR3 reads CASSLDYSGANVLTF. In nucleotides, the CDR3 is TGTGCCAGCAGCTTAGATTATTCTGGGGCCAACGTCCTGACTTTC.

The V and J genes are TRBV7-9 and TRBJ2-5; D is possibly TRBD2 (6 bases). The CDR3 has 19 amino acids. V was pared by 5 bases and J by 5 bases, with 30 bases between. CDR1 is SEHNR and CDR2 is FQNEAQ in the germline V gene (reference sequence). CDR3 sequence: CASSLVWGVLPPREETQYF. In nucleotides, the CDR3 is TGTGCCAGCAGCCTCGTGTGGGGGGTTCTTCCCCCCCGCGAGGAGACCCAGTACTTC.